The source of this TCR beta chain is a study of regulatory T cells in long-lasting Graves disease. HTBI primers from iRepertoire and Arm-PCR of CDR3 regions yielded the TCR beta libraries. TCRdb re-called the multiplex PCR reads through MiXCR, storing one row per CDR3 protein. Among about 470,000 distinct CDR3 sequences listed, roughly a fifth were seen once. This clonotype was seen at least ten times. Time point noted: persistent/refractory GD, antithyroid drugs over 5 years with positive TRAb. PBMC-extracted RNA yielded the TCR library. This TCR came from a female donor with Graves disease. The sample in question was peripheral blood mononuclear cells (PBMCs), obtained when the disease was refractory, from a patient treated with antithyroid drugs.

CDR3 nucleotide sequence: TGTGCCAGCAGCTTATTTTCGGGCACTGAAGCTTTCTTT. This gives the protein CASSLFSGTEAFF. The V call is TRBV11-1, the J call TRBJ1-1; D is ambiguous. With 2 bases removed from V and 4 bases from J, the gap between germline ends came to 8 bases. This CDR3 has 13 residues. The germline CDR1 and CDR2 sequences are SGHAT and FQDESV (reference sequence).